These T cell receptor beta chains were read from a single sample in a study of blood T cells in healthy people across ages. In TCRdb, the 5' RACE reads were re-called with MiXCR into one record per CDR3 protein. The table records about 1.8 million distinct CDR3 sequences, approximately 50% of them present only once. The source material was blood. Receptors originate from a woman aged 40 to 49 in good health. CDR3s include the opening cysteine and the closing phenylalanine or tryptophan. The D gene is left open where the match is weak. Clone sizes are given selectively: once, few, many, or a class where the clone is expanded.

D	size	V	J	length	CDR3	DNA
.	few	TRBV12-3/TRBV12-4	TRBJ2-5	14	CASSPGPRGNEQYF	TGTGCCAGCAGCCCGGGGCCACGCGGCAATGAGCAGTACTTC
.	.	TRBV6-2/TRBV6-3	TRBJ2-3	16	CASSYQSGLMELTQYF	TGTGCCAGCAGTTACCAATCTGGTTTAATGGAACTTACGCAGTATTTT
.	.	TRBV19	TRBJ2-5	16	CASKGLGRGFQETQYF	TGTGCCAGTAAGGGGCTCGGCCGCGGTTTTCAAGAGACCCAGTACTTC
TRBD1	few	TRBV27	TRBJ2-7	13	CASSWDRNYEQYF	TGTGCCAGCAGTTGGGACAGGAACTACGAGCAGTACTTC
.	few	TRBV7-9	TRBJ2-7	13	CASRQGGDRAEYF	TGTGCCAGCAGGCAAGGGGGGGACAGAGCGGAGTACTTC
.	few	TRBV29-1	TRBJ1-2	11	CSVGAIEGYTF	TGCAGCGTTGGGGCTATTGAGGGCTACACCTTC
.	.	TRBV2	TRBJ2-1	15	CASSDRAGRYNEQFF	TGTGCCAGCAGTGACAGGGCGGGGCGTTACAATGAGCAGTTCTTC
.	.	TRBV27	TRBJ2-1	16	CASSPGRLGSYNEQFF	TGTGCCAGCAGTCCCGGGCGACTGGGCTCCTACAATGAGCAGTTCTTC
TRBD1	.	TRBV20-1	TRBJ2-1	14	CSVPTGVRDNEQFF	TGCAGTGTCCCGACAGGGGTGAGGGACAATGAGCAGTTCTTC
.	.	TRBV2	TRBJ1-5	15	CASRSRESGNQPQHF	TGTGCCAGTCGATCCAGGGAGAGCGGCAATCAGCCCCAGCATTTT
TRBD2	few	TRBV29-1	TRBJ2-3	13	CNRLGGGTDTQYF	TGCAACAGACTGGGGGGAGGGACAGATACGCAGTATTTT
.	few	TRBV20-1	TRBJ2-6	19	CARANLTAASSSGANVLTF	TGCGCCCGTGCTAATTTGACAGCTGCGTCAAGCTCTGGGGCCAACGTCCTGACTTTC
.	few	TRBV7-2	TRBJ2-3	14	CASSPLSGADTQYF	TGTGCCAGCAGCCCCCTGTCGGGGGCAGATACGCAGTATTTT
.	.	TRBV20-1	TRBJ2-7	11	CSVGHLYEQYF	TGCAGTGTGGGACACCTCTACGAGCAGTACTTC
TRBD1	.	TRBV20-1	TRBJ2-5	14	CSARATGGGETQYF	TGCAGTGCTAGAGCTACAGGGGGCGGGGAGACCCAGTACTTC
.	.	TRBV9	TRBJ2-2	12	CASTAGTGELFF	TGTGCCAGCACGGCGGGCACCGGGGAGCTGTTTTTT
.	.	TRBV6-5	TRBJ1-4	15	CASSYHKASNEKLFF	TGTGCCAGCAGTTACCACAAGGCGTCTAATGAAAAACTGTTTTTT
TRBD1	.	TRBV19	TRBJ1-2	13	CASSIDRGHGYTF	TGTGCCAGTAGTATTGACAGGGGGCACGGCTACACCTTC
.	.	TRBV28	TRBJ2-1	15	CASSFAAGSYNEQFF	TGTGCCAGCAGTTTCGCGGCGGGCTCCTACAATGAGCAGTTCTTC
.	.	TRBV7-2	TRBJ2-7	13	CASSFGPQYEQYF	TGTGCCAGCAGCTTCGGACCCCAATACGAGCAGTACTTC
.	many	TRBV2	TRBJ2-1	12	CARKDSYNEQFF	TGTGCCAGGAAAGACAGCTACAATGAGCAGTTCTTC
.	few	TRBV4-3	TRBJ2-7	16	CASSQDLNRMFHEQYF	TGCGCCAGCAGCCAAGATCTTAACAGGATGTTCCACGAGCAGTACTTC
.	once	TRBV27	TRBJ2-3	15	CASSPPPYPTDTQYF	TGTGCCAGCAGTCCCCCCCCGTACCCCACAGATACGCAGTATTTT
.	few	TRBV7-9	TRBJ1-2	13	CASSSAGKIGYTF	TGTGCCAGCAGCTCCGCCGGGAAGATTGGCTACACCTTC
.	many	TRBV7-2	TRBJ2-1	15	CASSGLRRPYNEQFF	TGTGCCAGCAGCGGACTGAGGAGGCCCTACAATGAGCAGTTCTTC
TRBD1	.	TRBV6-1	TRBJ2-4	16	CASSETWDRAGNIQYF	TGTGCCAGCAGTGAAACGTGGGACAGGGCGGGAAACATTCAGTACTTC
TRBD1	few	TRBV4-1	TRBJ1-5	17	CASSQDEGGGMHQPQHF	TGCGCCAGCAGCCAAGATGAAGGAGGGGGCATGCATCAGCCCCAGCATTTT
.	.	TRBV6-5	TRBJ2-3	16	CASSYSTGLITDTQYF	TGTGCCAGCAGTTACTCGACCGGGCTTATCACAGATACGCAGTATTTT
.	few	TRBV20-1	TRBJ1-4	18	CSAPKGHGDTRWREKLFF	TGCAGTGCCCCGAAAGGACACGGTGACACACGCTGGAGGGAAAAACTGTTTTTT
TRBD1	.	TRBV11-2	TRBJ2-5	21	CASSLVFPGQGRRAVQETQYF	TGTGCCAGCAGCTTAGTATTTCCGGGACAGGGAAGGAGAGCGGTCCAAGAGACCCAGTACTTC
TRBD2	.	TRBV5-1	TRBJ2-1	16	CASSLRTSGGGMEQFF	TGCGCCAGCAGCCTCAGGACTAGCGGGGGGGGAATGGAGCAGTTCTTC
.	.	TRBV29-1	TRBJ1-2	11	CSVTENYGYTF	TGCAGCGTTACAGAAAACTATGGCTACACCTTC
.	.	TRBV20-1	TRBJ2-7	15	CSARAPNTGTYEQYF	TGCAGTGCTAGAGCCCCAAACACAGGGACCTACGAGCAGTACTTC
.	.	TRBV4-2	TRBJ2-7	15	CASSQDLPGSYEQYF	TGTGCCAGCAGCCAAGATTTACCGGGAAGCTACGAGCAGTACTTC
TRBD2	.	TRBV6-6	TRBJ2-1	16	CASSITSDSSYNEQFF	TGTGCCAGCAGTATAACTAGCGATAGCTCCTACAATGAGCAGTTCTTC
.	.	TRBV10-3	TRBJ1-1	12	CAIQQDYTEAFF	TGTGCCATCCAACAGGATTACACTGAAGCTTTCTTT
TRBD2	.	TRBV20-1	TRBJ2-3	17	CSATTSGSGFGTDTQYF	TGCAGTGCTACAACTAGCGGGAGCGGATTTGGAACAGATACGCAGTATTTT
TRBD1	.	TRBV7-2	TRBJ2-3	16	CASSPGDSIYTDTQYF	TGTGCCAGCAGCCCAGGGGACAGTATATACACAGATACGCAGTATTTT
.	.	TRBV29-1	TRBJ1-1	11	CSVTKNTEAFF	TGCAGCGTCACTAAGAACACTGAAGCTTTCTTT